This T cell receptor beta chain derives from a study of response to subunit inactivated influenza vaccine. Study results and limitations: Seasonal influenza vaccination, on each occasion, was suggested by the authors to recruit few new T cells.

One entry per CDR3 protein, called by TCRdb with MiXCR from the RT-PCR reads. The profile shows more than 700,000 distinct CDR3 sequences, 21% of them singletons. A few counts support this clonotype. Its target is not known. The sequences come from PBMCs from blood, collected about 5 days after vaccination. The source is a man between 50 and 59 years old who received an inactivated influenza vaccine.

CDR3 DNA: TGCAGTGCTAGGGCGGTTACTAGCGGCCCCACAGATACGCAGTATTTT. This codes for CSARAVTSGPTDTQYF. The chain combines TRBV20-1 with TRBJ2-3, with 8 bases identical to TRBD2. From germline, CDR1 is DFQATT and CDR2 SNEGSKA (reference sequence). Germline trimming cut 3 bases from V and 2 bases from J; bases unmatched to any gene: 10. CDR3 size: 16 residues.